A single sample is the source of the 21 T cell receptor beta chains below, sequenced in a study of Graves' ophthalmopathy and Graves' hyperthyroidism. RNA transcripts yielded amplified TCR beta CDR3 regions. In the first round, RT-PCR was carried out with HTBI primers, and a multiplex PCR formed the second round. TCRdb redid the calling of the multiplex PCR reads with MiXCR, one entry per CDR3 protein. The repertoire consists of over a million distinct CDR3 sequences, with around a third occurring once and the leading ten covering 11%. The sample was peripheral blood or thyroid tissue (not recorded which). The receptors derive from an adult man with Graves' hyperthyroidism.

This clonotype was recorded many times. The chain carries TRBV19 and TRBJ2-7, with D tentatively TRBD1 or TRBD2 (5 bases each). Germline V CDR1 and CDR2: LNHDA, SQIVND (reference sequence). The V gene lost 6 bases and the J gene lost 3 bases, with 18 bases spanning the gap. This CDR3 comprises 15 residues. In DNA form, the CDR3 reads TGTGCCAGTAGCCCGGGACGGACCACACGCTACGAGCAGTACTTC. It yields the protein CASSPGRTTRYEQYF.

Turning to this clonotype: A much larger clone differs from this one at a single base, so this may be a read error. The chain links TRBV19 to TRBJ1-2, with D perhaps TRBD1 (5 bases). Germline V gene sequence: CDR1 LNHDA, CDR2 SQIVND (reference sequence). V was cut by 6 bases and J by 6 bases, with 17 bases left in between. The CDR3 length is 14 residues. The chain's CDR3 is CASRLRDGNHGYTF. The CDR3 DNA sequence: TGTGCCAGTAGACTCAGGGACGGCAACCATGGCTACACCTTC.

As to this clonotype: This clone may be a read error of a much larger clone one base away. This sequence joins TRBV7-8 and TRBJ2-7; no reliable D call. The germline V gene has CDR1 SGHVS and CDR2 FQNEAQ. CDR3 length: 15 residues. CDR3 loop: CAGRPETGSSYEQYF. The CDR3 nucleotides are TGTGCCGGCAGGCCAGAGACGGGTAGCTCCTACGAGCAGTACTTC.

The sample holds many counts of this clonotype. The chain is built from TRBV24-1 and TRBJ2-5; D tentatively reads TRBD1 or TRBD2 (6 bases each). V gave up 2 bases and J gave up 11 bases, with 17 bases separating them. The length of the CDR3 is 14 residues. From germline, CDR1 is KGHDR and CDR2 SFDVKD. The CDR3 coding sequence is TGTGCCACCAGTGATTCGGGACCCACGGGGGCGCAGTACTTC. Translating gives CATSDSGPTGAQYF.

This clonotype was observed a handful of times. V usage is TRBV12-3 or TRBV12-4 and J usage is TRBJ1-5; the D gene is possibly TRBD1 (6 bases). The CDR3 sequence is 16 residues long. Trimming removed 5 bases at V and 7 bases at J, with 21 bases between. CDR3 in DNA: TGTGCCAGCAGTACGTCCAGTACAGGGATTCGGCAGCCCCAGCATTTT. Translating it yields CASSTSSTGIRQPQHF.

Many counts were recorded for this clonotype. A read error may produce the germline difference seen at one junction end. The chain carries TRBV5-1 and TRBJ1-1, with TRBD1 as a possible D gene (6 bases). The CDR3 is 12 residues long. Germline V CDR1 and CDR2: SGHRS, YFSETQ. The CDR3 DNA sequence: TGTGCCAGCAGCCTTACAGGGAGTGAAGCTTTCTTT. It specifies CASSLTGSEAFF.

The chain links TRBV12-3 or TRBV12-4 to TRBJ1-6, with D perhaps TRBD1 (5 bases). V dropped 2 bases and J dropped 8 bases, with 13 bases sitting between them. CDR3 length equals 15 residues. The CDR3 here is CASSLFPGPHSPLHF. CDR3 bases: TGTGCCAGCAGTTTATTCCCAGGGCCGCATTCACCCCTCCACTTT.

This clonotype has only one observation. The chain carries TRBV11-2 and TRBJ2-3, with 11 bases fitting TRBD1. The V gene end was trimmed by 6 bases and the J gene end by 5 bases; junction bases not matched to a gene: 7. Germline CDR1 and CDR2: SGHAT and FQNNGV. The CDR3 spans 15 residues. CDR3 nucleotides: TGTGCCAGCAGTGCGGACAGGGGGCGGATAGATACGCAGTATTTT. Translated, it gives CASSADRGRIDTQYF.

This sequence joins TRBV10-3 and TRBJ2-7; tentatively, D is TRBD1 (6 bases). Trimming removed 4 bases from V and 7 bases from J, with 14 bases in between. The germline V gene has CDR1 ENHRY and CDR2 SYGVKD. The CDR3 covers 13 residues. CDR3: CAISATGRREQYF. The CDR3 coding sequence is TGTGCCATCAGTGCGACAGGCCGGCGGGAGCAGTACTTC.

This clonotype was observed many times. The rearrangement links TRBV19 to TRBJ1-5; D uncertain. The CDR3 covers 14 residues. Trimming took off 5 bases at V and 9 bases at J, with 17 bases between the two ends. Germline V gives CDR1 LNHDA, CDR2 SQIVND (reference sequence). CDR3 amino acids: CASSDGRPLGPQHF. In nucleotides, the CDR3 is TGTGCCAGTAGTGATGGGCGGCCCCTGGGGCCCCAGCATTTT.

This clonotype appeared many times. This chain links TRBV6-5 with TRBJ1-1; a weak D match, TRBD1 (6 bases). Per the germline V gene, CDR1 is MNHEY and CDR2 is SVGAGI. Trimming took 6 bases from V and 1 from J, leaving 15 bases between them. This CDR3 is 15 amino acids long. CDR3 residues: CASSLEPGANTEAFF. CDR3 nucleotide sequence: TGTGCCAGCAGCCTAGAACCAGGGGCGAACACTGAAGCTTTCTTT.

This clonotype was detected many times. The chain recombines TRBV7-3 with TRBJ1-3; no reliable D call. The CDR3 is made up of 13 amino acids. V was cut by 8 bases and J by 0 bases, with 8 bases left in between. Germline CDR1 SGHTA, CDR2 FQGTGA. The CDR3 coding sequence is TGTGCCAGCTCTCAGTTCTCTGGAAACACCATATATTTT. Protein product: CASSQFSGNTIYF. Variable domain in full (rest from reference TRBV7-3 and TRBJ1-3): GAGVSQTPSNKVTEKGKYVELRCDPISGHTALYWYRQSLGQGPEFLIYFQGTGAADDSGLPNDRFFAVRPEGSVSTLKIQRTERGDSAVYLCASSQFSGNTIYFGEGSWLTVV.

This clonotype occurred a few times. The chain uses TRBV4-2 and TRBJ2-5; D uncertain. CDR1 is LGHNA, CDR2 YNFKEQ, per germline. V lost 1 base, J lost 4 bases, and 19 bases lay in between. The CDR3 runs 17 residues. The chain's CDR3 is CASSQASGKVGRETQYF. As DNA, the CDR3 is TGTGCCAGCAGCCAAGCTAGTGGGAAAGTCGGAAGAGAGACCCAGTACTTC.

This chain links TRBV6-6 with TRBJ1-6, with 9 positions matching TRBD1. Trimming at V came to 4 bases and at J to 10 bases, leaving 5 bases not matched to a gene. Germline values: CDR1 MNHNY, CDR2 SVGAGI (reference sequence). CDR3 length equals 14 residues. CDR3 bases: TGTGCCAGCAGTTTCGGTGGGACAGGGTCACCCCTCCACTTT. This sequence encodes CASSFGGTGSPLHF.

V is TRBV5-1 and J is TRBJ1-1, with a weak D call TRBD1 (6 bases). Germline CDR1 and CDR2: SGHRS and YFSETQ. V dropped 4 bases and J dropped 1 base, with 11 bases sitting between them. This CDR3 region has 14 residues. The CDR3 spells CASSTVQGNTEAFF. DNA of the CDR3: TGCGCCAGCAGCACAGTACAGGGGAACACTGAAGCTTTCTTT.

The chain recombines TRBV29-1 with TRBJ1-2, with D possibly TRBD1 on 5 matching bases. CDR3 length equals 13 residues. The germline CDR1 and CDR2 sequences are SQVTM and ANQGSEA. V lost 5 bases and J 4 bases, leaving 14 bases between the germline ends. CDR3 residues: CSVLGPSGYGYTF. As DNA, the CDR3 is TGCAGCGTTTTGGGACCGAGCGGCTATGGCTACACCTTC.

V usage is TRBV20-1 and J usage is TRBJ1-6; perhaps TRBD1 as D (5 bases). V lost 2 bases and J lost 12, with 20 bases in between. The CDR3 is 15 residues long. Germline V gene data show CDR1 as DFQATT and CDR2 as SNEGSKA (reference sequence). The CDR3 protein is CSARFTGTPWGPLHF. The CDR3 nucleotides read TGCAGTGCTAGATTCACCGGGACCCCTTGGGGACCCCTCCACTTT.

The chain recombines TRBV12-3 or TRBV12-4 with TRBJ1-2, with D possibly matching TRBD1 (5 bases). V shed 3 bases and J shed 1 base, with 6 bases lying between them. CDR3 length equals 13 residues. The CDR3 DNA reads as TGTGCCAGCAGTTTCGACAGTAACTATGGCTACACCTTC. Residues: CASSFDSNYGYTF.

As to this clonotype: Possible read error: a much larger clone is one base away. V usage is TRBV9 and J usage is TRBJ2-7; 7 bases map to TRBD1. The germline gives CDR1 SGDLS, CDR2 YYNGEE. The CDR3 loop spans 14 amino acids. V gave up 1 base and J gave up 3 bases; unmatched junction bases: 4. CDR3 DNA: TGTGCCAGCAGCGTATTGCAGGGGGACTACGAGCAGTACTTC. It encodes CASSVLQGDYEQYF.

V usage is TRBV6-5 and J usage is TRBJ2-7; no reliable D call. Germline V lookup: CDR1 MNHEY, CDR2 SVGAGI. Trimming stripped 5 bases from V and 3 bases from J, with 14 bases between. The CDR3 extends over 14 amino acids. The CDR3 spells CASSQPVQHYEQYF. CDR3 nucleotide sequence: TGTGCCAGCAGTCAACCGGTACAGCACTACGAGCAGTACTTC.

The genes are TRBV7-2 and TRBJ2-7, with D possibly called TRBD1 or TRBD2 (6 bases each). The CDR3 spans 13 residues. Germline loops: CDR1 SGHTA, CDR2 FQGNSA. Trimming pared 5 bases from V and 6 bases from J, leaving 14 bases between. CDR3: CASSLGGRIEQYF. CDR3 bases: TGTGCCAGCAGCCTTGGGGGGCGGATCGAGCAGTACTTC. Full variable domain (rest looked up from reference TRBV7-2 and TRBJ2-7): GAGVSQSPSNKVTEKGKDVELRCDPISGHTALYWYRQSLGQGLEFLIYFQGNSAPDKSGLPSDRFSAERTGGSVSTLTIQRTQQEDSAVYLCASSLGGRIEQYFGPGTRLTVT.